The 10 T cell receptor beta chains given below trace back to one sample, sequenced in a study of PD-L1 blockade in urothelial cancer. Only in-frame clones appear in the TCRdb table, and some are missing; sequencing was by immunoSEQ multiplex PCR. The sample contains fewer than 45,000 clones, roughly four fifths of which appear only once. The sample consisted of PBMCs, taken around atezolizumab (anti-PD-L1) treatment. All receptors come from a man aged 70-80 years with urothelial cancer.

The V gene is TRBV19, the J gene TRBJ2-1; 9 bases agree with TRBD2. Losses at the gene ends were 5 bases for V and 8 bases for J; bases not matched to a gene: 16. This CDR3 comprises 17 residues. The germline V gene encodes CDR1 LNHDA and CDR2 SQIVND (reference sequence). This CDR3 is CASSSPGLAEVQDEQFF. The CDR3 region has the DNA TGTGCCAGTAGTTCCCCGGGACTAGCAGAGGTTCAGGATGAGCAGTTCTTC.

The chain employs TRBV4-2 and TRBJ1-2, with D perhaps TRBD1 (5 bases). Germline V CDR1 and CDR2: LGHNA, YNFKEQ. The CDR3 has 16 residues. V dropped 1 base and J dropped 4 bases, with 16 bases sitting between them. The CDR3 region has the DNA TGTGCCAGCAGCCAAGCAACGGGGGTAAGGGGCTATGGCTACACCTTC. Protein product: CASSQATGVRGYGYTF.

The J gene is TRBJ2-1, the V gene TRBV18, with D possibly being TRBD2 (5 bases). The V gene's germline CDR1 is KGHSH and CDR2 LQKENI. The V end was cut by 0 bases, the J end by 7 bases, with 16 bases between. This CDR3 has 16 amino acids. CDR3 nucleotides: TGTGCCAGCTCACCACCGTCTCGACTTCGAGGGAATGAGCAGTTCTTC. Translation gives CASSPPSRLRGNEQFF.

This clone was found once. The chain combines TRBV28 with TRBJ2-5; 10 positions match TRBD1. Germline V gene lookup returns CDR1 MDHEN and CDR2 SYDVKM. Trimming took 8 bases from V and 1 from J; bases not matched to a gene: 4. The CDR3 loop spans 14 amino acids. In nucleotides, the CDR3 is TGTGCCAGCCAGGGGGACAGGGGCCAAGAGACCCAGTACTTC. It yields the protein CASQGDRGQETQYF. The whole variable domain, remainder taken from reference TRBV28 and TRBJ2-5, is DVKVTQSSRYLVKRTGEKVFLECVQDMDHENMFWYRQDPGLGLRLIYFSYDVKMKEKGDIPEGYSVSREKKERFSLILESASTNQTSMYLCASQGDRGQETQYFGPGTRLLVL.

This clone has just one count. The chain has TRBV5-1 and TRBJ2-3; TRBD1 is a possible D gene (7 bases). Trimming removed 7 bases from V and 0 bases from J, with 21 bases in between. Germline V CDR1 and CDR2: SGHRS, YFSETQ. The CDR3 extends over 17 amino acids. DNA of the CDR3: TGCGCCAGCTCGGGGGACAGCGTTACTTCTAGCACAGATACGCAGTATTTT. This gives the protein CASSGDSVTSSTDTQYF.

The CDR3 DNA sequence: TGTGCCAGCAGTACCCGACAGGGGGCGGTCGGGGAGCTGTTTTTT. Translated: CASSTRQGAVGELFF. This chain joins TRBV27 and TRBJ2-2; 10 bases are shared with TRBD1. V gave up 5 bases and J gave up 7 bases; unmatched junction bases: 7. Germline CDR1 and CDR2: MNHEY and SMNVEV (reference sequence). The CDR3 loop spans 15 amino acids.

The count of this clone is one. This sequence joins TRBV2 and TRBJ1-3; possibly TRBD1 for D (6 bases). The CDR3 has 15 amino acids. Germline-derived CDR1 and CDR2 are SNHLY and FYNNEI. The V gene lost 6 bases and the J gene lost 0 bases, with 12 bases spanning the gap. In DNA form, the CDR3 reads TGTGCCAGCAGCGGACAGCTAATCTCTGGAAACACCATATATTTT. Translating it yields CASSGQLISGNTIYF.

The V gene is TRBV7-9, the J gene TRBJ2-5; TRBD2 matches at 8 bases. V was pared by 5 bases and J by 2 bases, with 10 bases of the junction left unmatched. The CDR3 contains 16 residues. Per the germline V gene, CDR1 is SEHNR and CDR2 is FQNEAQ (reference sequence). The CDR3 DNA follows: TGTGCCAGCAGCGAAGGGACTAGAGGGTTTCAAGAGACCCAGTACTTC. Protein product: CASSEGTRGFQETQYF.

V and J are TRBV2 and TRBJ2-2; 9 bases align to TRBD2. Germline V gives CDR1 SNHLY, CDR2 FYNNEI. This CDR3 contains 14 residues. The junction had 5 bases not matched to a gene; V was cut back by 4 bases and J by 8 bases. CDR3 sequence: CASSGSSGSGELFF. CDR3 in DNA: TGTGCCAGCAGTGGAAGTAGCGGGAGTGGGGAGCTGTTTTTT.

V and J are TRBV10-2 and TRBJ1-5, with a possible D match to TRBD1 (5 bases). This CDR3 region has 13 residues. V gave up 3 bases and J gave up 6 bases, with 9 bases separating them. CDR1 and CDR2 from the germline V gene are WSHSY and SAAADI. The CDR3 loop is CASSEQAPQPQHF. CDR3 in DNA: TGCGCCAGCAGTGAACAGGCCCCTCAGCCCCAGCATTTT.